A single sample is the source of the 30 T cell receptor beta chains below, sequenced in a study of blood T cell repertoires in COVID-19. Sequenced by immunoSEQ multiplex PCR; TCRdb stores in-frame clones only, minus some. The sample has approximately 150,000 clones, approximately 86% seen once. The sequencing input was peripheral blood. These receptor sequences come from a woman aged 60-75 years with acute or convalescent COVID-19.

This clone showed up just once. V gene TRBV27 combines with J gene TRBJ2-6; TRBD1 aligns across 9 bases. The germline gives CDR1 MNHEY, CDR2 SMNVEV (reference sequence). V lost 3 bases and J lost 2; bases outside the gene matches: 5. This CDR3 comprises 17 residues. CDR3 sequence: CASSLGTGRAGANVLTF. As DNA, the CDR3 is TGTGCCAGCAGTTTGGGGACAGGGAGGGCTGGGGCCAACGTCCTGACTTTC.

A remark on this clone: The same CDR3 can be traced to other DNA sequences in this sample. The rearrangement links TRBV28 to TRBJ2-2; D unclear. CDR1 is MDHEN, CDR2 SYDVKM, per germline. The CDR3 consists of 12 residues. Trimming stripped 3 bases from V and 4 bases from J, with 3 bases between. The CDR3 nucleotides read TGTGCCAGCAGTTTCCGCACCGGGGAGCTGTTTTTT. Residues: CASSFRTGELFF.

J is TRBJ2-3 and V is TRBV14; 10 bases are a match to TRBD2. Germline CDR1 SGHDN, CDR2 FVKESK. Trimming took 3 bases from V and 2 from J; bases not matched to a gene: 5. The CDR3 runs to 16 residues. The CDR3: CASSQNGLADTDTQYF. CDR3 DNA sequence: TGTGCCAGCAGCCAGAACGGACTAGCGGACACAGATACGCAGTATTTT.

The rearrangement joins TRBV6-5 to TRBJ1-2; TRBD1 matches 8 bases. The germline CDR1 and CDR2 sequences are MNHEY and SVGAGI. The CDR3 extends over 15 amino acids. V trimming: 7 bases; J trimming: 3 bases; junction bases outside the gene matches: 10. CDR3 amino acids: CASTTLTGVDYGYTF. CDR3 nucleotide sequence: TGTGCCAGCACCACCCTGACAGGGGTCGACTATGGCTACACCTTC.

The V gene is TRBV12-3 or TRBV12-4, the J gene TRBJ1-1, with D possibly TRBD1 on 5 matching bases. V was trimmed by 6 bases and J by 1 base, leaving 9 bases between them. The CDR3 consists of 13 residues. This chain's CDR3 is CASRARENTEAFF. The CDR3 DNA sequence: TGTGCCAGCAGGGCCAGGGAGAACACTGAAGCTTTCTTT.

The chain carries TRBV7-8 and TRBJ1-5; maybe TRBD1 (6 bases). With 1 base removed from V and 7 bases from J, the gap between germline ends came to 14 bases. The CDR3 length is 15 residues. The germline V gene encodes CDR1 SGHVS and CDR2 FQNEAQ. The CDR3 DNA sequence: TGTGCCAGCAGCTTAGAATTGGGGGGGGGCCAGCCCCAGCATTTT. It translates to CASSLELGGGQPQHF.

Here the CDR3 reads CATSRGGHTEAFF. CDR3 sequence (DNA): TGTGCCACCAGCAGGGGGGGGCACACTGAAGCTTTCTTT. The chain uses TRBV15 and TRBJ1-1; D may be TRBD1 (6 bases). V was pared by 3 bases and J by 3 bases, with 8 bases between. Germline V CDR1 and CDR2: LNHNV, YYDKDF (reference sequence). CDR3 size: 13 residues.

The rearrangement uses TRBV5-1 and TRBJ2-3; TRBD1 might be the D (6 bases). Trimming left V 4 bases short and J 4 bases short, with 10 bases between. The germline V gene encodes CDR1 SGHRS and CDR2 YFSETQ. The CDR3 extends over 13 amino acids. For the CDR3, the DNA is TGCGCCAGCAGCGTATCAGGGGCAGATACGCAGTATTTT. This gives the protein CASSVSGADTQYF.

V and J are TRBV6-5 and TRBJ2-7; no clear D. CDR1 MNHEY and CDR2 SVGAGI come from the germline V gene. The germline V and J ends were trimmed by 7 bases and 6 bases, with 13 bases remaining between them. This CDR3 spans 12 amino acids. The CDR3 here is CASTGLISEQYF. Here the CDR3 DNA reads TGTGCCAGCACCGGTCTCATAAGCGAGCAGTACTTC.

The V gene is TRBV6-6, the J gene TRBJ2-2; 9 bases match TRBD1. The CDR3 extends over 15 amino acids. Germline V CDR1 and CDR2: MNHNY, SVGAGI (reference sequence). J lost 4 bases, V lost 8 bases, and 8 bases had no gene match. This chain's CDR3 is CASGHRGLGTGELFF. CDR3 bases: TGTGCCAGCGGGCACAGGGGGCTGGGCACCGGGGAGCTGTTTTTT.

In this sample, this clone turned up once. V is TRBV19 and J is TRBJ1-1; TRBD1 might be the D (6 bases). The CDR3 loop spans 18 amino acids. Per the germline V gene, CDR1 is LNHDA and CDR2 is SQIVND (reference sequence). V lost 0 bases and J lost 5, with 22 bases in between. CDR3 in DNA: TGTGCCAGTAGTATAGATCATGGGGGCACGTGGGTGCGAACTGAAGCTTTCTTT. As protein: CASSIDHGGTWVRTEAFF.

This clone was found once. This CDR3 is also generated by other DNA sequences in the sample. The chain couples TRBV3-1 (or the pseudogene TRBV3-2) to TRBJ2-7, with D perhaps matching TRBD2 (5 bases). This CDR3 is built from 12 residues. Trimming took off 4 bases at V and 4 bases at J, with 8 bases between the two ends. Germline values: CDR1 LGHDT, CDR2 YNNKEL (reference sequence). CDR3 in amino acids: CASSLGGYEQYF. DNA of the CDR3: TGTGCCAGCAGCCTTGGAGGTTACGAGCAGTACTTC.

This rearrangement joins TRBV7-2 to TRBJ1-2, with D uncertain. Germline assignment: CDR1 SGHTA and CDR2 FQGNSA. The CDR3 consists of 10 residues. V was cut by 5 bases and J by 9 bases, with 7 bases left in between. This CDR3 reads CASSGGSYTF. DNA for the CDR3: TGTGCCAGCAGCGGAGGAAGCTACACCTTC. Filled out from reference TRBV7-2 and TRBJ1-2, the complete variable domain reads GAGVSQSPSNKVTEKGKDVELRCDPISGHTALYWYRQSLGQGLEFLIYFQGNSAPDKSGLPSDRFSAERTGGSVSTLTIQRTQQEDSAVYLCASSGGSYTFGSGTRLTVV.

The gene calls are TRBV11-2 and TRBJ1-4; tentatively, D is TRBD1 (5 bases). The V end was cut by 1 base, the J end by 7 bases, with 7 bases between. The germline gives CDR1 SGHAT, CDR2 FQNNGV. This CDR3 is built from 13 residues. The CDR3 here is CASSLGGGEKLFF. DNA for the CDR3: TGTGCCAGCAGCTTAGGGGGCGGTGAAAAACTGTTTTTT. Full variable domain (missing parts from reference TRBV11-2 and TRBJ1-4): EAGVAQSPRYKIIEKRQSVAFWCNPISGHATLYWYQQILGQGPKLLIQFQNNGVVDDSQLPKDRFSAERLKGVDSTLKIQPAKLEDSAVYLCASSLGGGEKLFFGSGTQLSVL.

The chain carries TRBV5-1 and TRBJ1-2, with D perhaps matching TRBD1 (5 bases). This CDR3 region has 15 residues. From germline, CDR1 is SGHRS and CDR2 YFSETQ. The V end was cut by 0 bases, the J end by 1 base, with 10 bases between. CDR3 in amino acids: CASSLGGKDNYGYTF. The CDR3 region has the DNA TGCGCCAGCAGCTTGGGGGGCAAGGATAACTATGGCTACACCTTC.

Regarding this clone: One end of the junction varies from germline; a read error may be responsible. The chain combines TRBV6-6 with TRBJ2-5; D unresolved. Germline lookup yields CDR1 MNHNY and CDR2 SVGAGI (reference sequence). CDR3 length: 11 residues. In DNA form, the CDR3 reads TGTGCCAGCAGTCCCCTAGAGGCCCAGTACTTC. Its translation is CASSPLEAQYF.

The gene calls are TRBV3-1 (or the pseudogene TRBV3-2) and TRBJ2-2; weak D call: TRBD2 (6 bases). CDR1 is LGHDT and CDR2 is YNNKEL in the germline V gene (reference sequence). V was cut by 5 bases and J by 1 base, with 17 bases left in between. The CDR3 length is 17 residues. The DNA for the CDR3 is TGTGCCAGCAGCTTACGACTCGGGACTCTGAACACCGGGGAGCTGTTTTTT. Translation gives CASSLRLGTLNTGELFF.

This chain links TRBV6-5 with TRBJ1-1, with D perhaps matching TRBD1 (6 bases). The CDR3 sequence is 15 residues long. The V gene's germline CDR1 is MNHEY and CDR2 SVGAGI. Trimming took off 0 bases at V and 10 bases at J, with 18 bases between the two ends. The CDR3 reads CASSYSWDIRSRAFF. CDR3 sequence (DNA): TGTGCCAGCAGTTACTCTTGGGACATAAGGTCCAGAGCTTTCTTT.

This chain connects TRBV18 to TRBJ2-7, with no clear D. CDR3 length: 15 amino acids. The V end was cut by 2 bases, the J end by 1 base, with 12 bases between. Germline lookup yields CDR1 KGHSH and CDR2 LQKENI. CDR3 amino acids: CASSPTGSQSYEQYF. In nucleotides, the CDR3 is TGTGCCAGCTCACCAACCGGGTCTCAGTCCTACGAGCAGTACTTC.

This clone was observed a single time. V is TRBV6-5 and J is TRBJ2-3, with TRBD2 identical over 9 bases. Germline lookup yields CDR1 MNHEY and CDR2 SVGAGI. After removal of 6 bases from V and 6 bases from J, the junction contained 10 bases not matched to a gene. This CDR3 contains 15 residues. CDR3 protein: CASRTRGGSSDTQYF. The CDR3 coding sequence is TGTGCCAGCAGGACGCGGGGGGGGTCGTCGGATACGCAGTATTTT.

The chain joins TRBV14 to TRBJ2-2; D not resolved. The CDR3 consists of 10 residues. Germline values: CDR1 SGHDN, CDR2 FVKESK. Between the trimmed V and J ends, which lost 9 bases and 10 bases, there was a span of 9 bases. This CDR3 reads CARSLVELFF. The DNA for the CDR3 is TGTGCCAGATCTCTTGTGGAGCTGTTTTTT.

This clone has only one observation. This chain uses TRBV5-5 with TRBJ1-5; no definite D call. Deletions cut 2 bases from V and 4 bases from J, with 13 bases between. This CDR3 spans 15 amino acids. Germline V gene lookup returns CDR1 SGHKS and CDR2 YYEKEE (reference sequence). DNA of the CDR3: TGTGCCAGCAGCTTCGATGCAGGCCCGAATCAGCCCCAGCATTTT. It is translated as CASSFDAGPNQPQHF.

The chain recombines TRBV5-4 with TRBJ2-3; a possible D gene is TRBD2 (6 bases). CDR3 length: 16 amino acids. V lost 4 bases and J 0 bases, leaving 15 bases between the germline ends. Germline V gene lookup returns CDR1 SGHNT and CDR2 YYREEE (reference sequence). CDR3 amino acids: CASSPRGGDSTDTQYF. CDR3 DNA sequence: TGTGCCAGCAGCCCCCGAGGCGGGGATAGCACAGATACGCAGTATTTT. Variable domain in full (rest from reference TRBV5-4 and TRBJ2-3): ETGVTQSPTHLIKTRGQQVTLRCSSQSGHNTVSWYQQALGQGPQFIFQYYREEENGRGNFPPRFSGLQFPNYSSELNVNALELDDSALYLCASSPRGGDSTDTQYFGPGTRLTVL.

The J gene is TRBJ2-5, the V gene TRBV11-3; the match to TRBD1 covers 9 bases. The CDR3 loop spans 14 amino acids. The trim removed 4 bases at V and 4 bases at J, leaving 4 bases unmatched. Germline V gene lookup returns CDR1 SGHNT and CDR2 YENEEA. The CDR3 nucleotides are TGTGCCAGCAGCTCCGGACAGGGGCGAGAGACCCAGTACTTC. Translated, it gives CASSSGQGRETQYF. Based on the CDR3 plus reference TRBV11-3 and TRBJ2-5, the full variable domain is EAGVVQSPRYKIIEKKQPVAFWCNPISGHNTLYWYLQNLGQGPELLIRYENEEAVDDSQLPKDRFSAERLKGVDSTLKIQPAELGDSAVYLCASSSGQGRETQYFGPGTRLLVL.

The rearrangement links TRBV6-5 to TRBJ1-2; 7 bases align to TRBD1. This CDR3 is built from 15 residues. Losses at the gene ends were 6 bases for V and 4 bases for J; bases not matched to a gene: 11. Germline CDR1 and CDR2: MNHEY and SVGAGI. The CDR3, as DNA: TGTGCCAGCAGAACCCGACGACAGGGTCCCTATGGCTACACCTTC. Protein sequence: CASRTRRQGPYGYTF.

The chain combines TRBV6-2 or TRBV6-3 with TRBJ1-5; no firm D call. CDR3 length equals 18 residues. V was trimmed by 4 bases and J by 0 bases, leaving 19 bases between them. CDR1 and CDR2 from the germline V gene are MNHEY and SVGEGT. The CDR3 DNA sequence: TGTGCCAGCAGTTTGGCATATGGGCAGTTTAATAGCAATCAGCCCCAGCATTTT. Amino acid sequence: CASSLAYGQFNSNQPQHF.

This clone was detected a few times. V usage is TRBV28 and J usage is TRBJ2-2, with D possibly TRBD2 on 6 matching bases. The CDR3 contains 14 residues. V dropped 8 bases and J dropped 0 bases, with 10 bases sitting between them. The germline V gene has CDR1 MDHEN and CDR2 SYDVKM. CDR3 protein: CASCGAPNTGELFF. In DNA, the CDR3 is TGTGCCAGCTGCGGGGCCCCGAACACCGGGGAGCTGTTTTTT. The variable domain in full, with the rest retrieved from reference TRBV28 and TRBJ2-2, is DVKVTQSSRYLVKRTGEKVFLECVQDMDHENMFWYRQDPGLGLRLIYFSYDVKMKEKGDIPEGYSVSREKKERFSLILESASTNQTSMYLCASCGAPNTGELFFGEGSRLTVL.

This CDR3 reads CASSVTRGLVAPDTQYF. Written as DNA, the CDR3 is TGTGCCAGCAGCGTAACCCGAGGACTAGTTGCCCCAGATACGCAGTATTTT. The gene calls are TRBV9 and TRBJ2-3; 7 positions match TRBD2. The germline V gene has CDR1 SGDLS and CDR2 YYNGEE. V lost 1 base to trimming and J lost 4 bases; unmatched junction nucleotides: 12. The CDR3 loop spans 17 amino acids.

The CDR3 coding sequence is TGTGCCAGCAGCTTCCTTCCTCCCGGGGGGAACACCGGGGAGCTGTTTTTT. This encodes CASSFLPPGGNTGELFF. V usage is TRBV5-6 and J usage is TRBJ2-2; D is possibly TRBD2 (6 bases). The V gene lost 2 bases and the J gene lost 1 base, with 15 bases spanning the gap. The CDR3 runs 17 residues. The V gene's germline CDR1 is SGHDT and CDR2 YYEEEE.

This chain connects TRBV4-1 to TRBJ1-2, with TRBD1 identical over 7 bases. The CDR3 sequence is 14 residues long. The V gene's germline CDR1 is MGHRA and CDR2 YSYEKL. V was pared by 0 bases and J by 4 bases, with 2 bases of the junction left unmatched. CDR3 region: CASSQDHRGYGYTF. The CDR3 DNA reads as TGCGCCAGCAGCCAAGACCACAGGGGCTATGGCTACACCTTC.